Following are 13 T cell receptor beta chains from one sample sequenced in a study of spatial heterogeneity in lung cancer. Time point denoted: sample taken at primary tumor resection. MiXCR, run by TCRdb on the 5' RACE reads, gives a single entry per CDR3 protein. Among 3,000 or so distinct CDR3 sequences listed, roughly 5% were seen once. The specimen comprised normal lung tissue next to the tumor, sampled at surgery. All receptors derive from a male donor with early-stage non-small cell lung cancer.

This clonotype ranks as medium-sized. The rearrangement uses TRBV20-1 and TRBJ2-4; TRBD1 might be the D (6 bases). Germline V gene sequence: CDR1 DFQATT, CDR2 SNEGSKA (reference sequence). Trimming cost V 7 bases and J 1 base, with 8 bases left between them. The CDR3 is 12 residues long. As DNA, the CDR3 is TGCAGTGAAAGGGGGGCCAAAAACATTCAGTACTTC. Amino acid sequence: CSERGAKNIQYF.

This clonotype was observed a handful of times. The chain combines TRBV2 with TRBJ2-2; D perhaps matches TRBD1 (6 bases). Between the trimmed V and J ends, which lost 3 bases and 2 bases, there was a span of 7 bases. The CDR3 totals 14 residues. CDR1 is SNHLY and CDR2 is FYNNEI in the germline V gene. For the CDR3, the DNA is TGTGCCAGCAGTGACGGGACAAACACCGGGGAGCTGTTTTTT. It encodes CASSDGTNTGELFF.

The J gene is TRBJ1-2, the V gene TRBV3-1; D might be TRBD1 (6 bases). Per the germline V gene, CDR1 is LGHDT and CDR2 is YNNKEL (reference sequence). Trimming took off 4 bases at V and 3 bases at J, with 15 bases between the two ends. This CDR3 spans 15 amino acids. DNA for the CDR3: TGTGCCAGCAGCCCCCACGAGGACAGCTACTATGGCTACACCTTC. It is translated as CASSPHEDSYYGYTF.

In its sample, this clonotype ranks as medium-sized (0.01 to 0.1%). V gene TRBV11-2 combines with J gene TRBJ2-5, with 7 bases identical to TRBD1. This CDR3 is built from 13 residues. From germline, CDR1 is SGHAT and CDR2 FQNNGV. V shed 2 bases, J shed 4 bases, and the junction held 1 base outside the gene matches. CDR3 coding DNA: TGTGCCAGCAGCTTACCAGGGGGAGAGACCCAGTACTTC. Encoded protein: CASSLPGGETQYF.

CDR3 in DNA: TGCGCCAGCAGCTTGGATCTGGGGGGAACCTACGAGCAGTACTTC. As protein: CASSLDLGGTYEQYF. The V and J genes are TRBV5-1 and TRBJ2-7; D perhaps matches TRBD2 (6 bases). Germline V gene data show CDR1 as SGHRS and CDR2 as YFSETQ. Trimming took off 0 bases at V and 2 bases at J, with 12 bases between the two ends. The CDR3 is made up of 15 amino acids.

This clonotype qualifies as medium-sized (0.01 to 0.1%). This chain uses TRBV5-6 with TRBJ1-1; 7 bases fit TRBD1. J lost 8 bases, V lost 4 bases, and 8 bases had no gene match. The germline V gene encodes CDR1 SGHDT and CDR2 YYEEEE. CDR3 length equals 13 residues. The CDR3 DNA is TGTGCCAGCAGCGCGGGACAGCGGACAGAAGCTTTCTTT. Translated: CASSAGQRTEAFF.

This clonotype ranks as medium-sized (0.01 to 0.1%). This chain links TRBV6-2 or TRBV6-3 with TRBJ2-7, with D unclear. CDR1 is MNHEY and CDR2 is SVGEGT in the germline V gene. Trimming took off 6 bases at V and 3 bases at J, with 12 bases between the two ends. This CDR3 is 13 amino acids long. In nucleotides, the CDR3 is TGTGCCAGCAGGCTGACTGCTGTCTACGAGCAGTACTTC. Protein product: CASRLTAVYEQYF.

Relative to its sample, this clonotype is medium-sized. V usage is TRBV6-6 and J usage is TRBJ2-3; TRBD1 agrees at 10 bases. Looked up from germline, CDR1 is MNHNY and CDR2 is SVGAGI (reference sequence). With 10 bases clipped from V and 4 bases from J, the junction kept 11 bases outside the gene matches. This CDR3 region has 15 residues. The CDR3 sequence is CATFGGQGLADTQYF. As DNA, the CDR3 is TGTGCCACTTTTGGGGGACAGGGGTTAGCAGATACGCAGTATTTT.

This clonotype is medium-sized (0.01 to 0.1%) by share. The chain is built from TRBV29-1 and TRBJ2-7; possibly TRBD1 for D (6 bases). The CDR3 runs 13 residues. Germline assignment: CDR1 SQVTM and CDR2 ANQGSEA. Trimming took 7 bases from V and 5 from J, leaving 18 bases between them. The CDR3 is CSARRTVINEQYF. In nucleotides, the CDR3 is TGCAGCGCCCGAAGGACAGTAATCAACGAGCAGTACTTC.

This clonotype is labeled as large. The rearrangement links TRBV5-1 to TRBJ1-6, with 7 bases fitting TRBD1. V trimming: 1 base; J trimming: 6 bases; junction bases outside the gene matches: 4. This CDR3 region has 15 residues. CDR1 SGHRS and CDR2 YFSETQ come from the germline V gene. The CDR3 region is CASSLTGQLNSPLHF. In DNA form, the CDR3 reads TGCGCCAGCAGCTTGACGGGACAGCTTAATTCACCCCTCCACTTT.

The chain couples TRBV5-1 to TRBJ2-2, with D perhaps TRBD2 (6 bases). This CDR3 region has 13 residues. In germline, CDR1 is SGHRS, CDR2 YFSETQ. Trimming cost V 6 bases and J 4 bases, with 10 bases left between them. The chain's CDR3 is CASNRGTTGELFF. In DNA, the CDR3 is TGCGCCAGCAATCGGGGGACCACCGGGGAGCTGTTTTTT.

In its sample, this clonotype is medium-sized. This chain links TRBV11-2 with TRBJ1-1, with TRBD1 matching over 8 bases. This CDR3 comprises 15 residues. After removal of 2 bases from V and 4 bases from J, the junction contained 6 bases not matched to a gene. CDR1 and CDR2 (germline): SGHAT, FQNNGV. The CDR3 coding sequence is TGTGCCAGCAGCTTAAGACAGGGGTCAACCACTGAAGCTTTCTTT. This codes for CASSLRQGSTTEAFF.

This chain links TRBV7-9 with TRBJ2-7, with TRBD2 identical over 12 bases. The CDR3 loop spans 15 amino acids. In germline, CDR1 is SEHNR, CDR2 FQNEAQ (reference sequence). The V gene end was trimmed by 7 bases and the J gene end by 1 base; junction bases not matched to a gene: 5. CDR3 nucleotide sequence: TGTGCCAGCATCAAGACTAGCGGGGGATCCTACGAGCAGTACTTC. Translation gives CASIKTSGGSYEQYF.